The present TCR beta chain was sequenced within a study of blood T cell repertoires in COVID-19. The method was immunoSEQ multiplex PCR; TCRdb's version includes in-frame clones alone and lacks a portion of them. The sample holds roughly 68,000 clones; more than 60% are singletons and the top ten take around 9.4%. The germline V gene has CDR1 SGHVS and CDR2 FNYEAQ. This CDR3 comprises 16 residues. Points on this clone: One end of the junction is discordant with germline, which a read error may explain.

This clonotype originated in a woman between 50 and 59 years old with acute or convalescent COVID-19. Sequencing used peripheral blood. This rearrangement joins TRBV7-6 to TRBJ2-1; D unresolved. DNA of the CDR3: TGTGCCAGCAGCGTAGCCCATCAGCGCGGTCTTAATGAGCAGTTCTTC. Translated, it gives CASSVAHQRGLNEQFF.